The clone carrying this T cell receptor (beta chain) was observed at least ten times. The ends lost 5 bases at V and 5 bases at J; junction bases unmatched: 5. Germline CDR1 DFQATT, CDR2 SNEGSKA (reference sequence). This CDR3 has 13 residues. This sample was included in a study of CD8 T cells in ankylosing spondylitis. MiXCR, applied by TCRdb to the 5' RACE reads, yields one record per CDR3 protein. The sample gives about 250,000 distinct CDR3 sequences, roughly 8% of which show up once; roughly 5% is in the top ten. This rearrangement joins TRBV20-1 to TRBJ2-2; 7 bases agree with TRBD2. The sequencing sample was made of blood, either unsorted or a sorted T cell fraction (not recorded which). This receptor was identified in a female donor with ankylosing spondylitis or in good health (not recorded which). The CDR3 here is CSALSGKTGELFF. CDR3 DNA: TGCAGTGCTCTAAGCGGGAAGACCGGGGAGCTGTTTTTT.